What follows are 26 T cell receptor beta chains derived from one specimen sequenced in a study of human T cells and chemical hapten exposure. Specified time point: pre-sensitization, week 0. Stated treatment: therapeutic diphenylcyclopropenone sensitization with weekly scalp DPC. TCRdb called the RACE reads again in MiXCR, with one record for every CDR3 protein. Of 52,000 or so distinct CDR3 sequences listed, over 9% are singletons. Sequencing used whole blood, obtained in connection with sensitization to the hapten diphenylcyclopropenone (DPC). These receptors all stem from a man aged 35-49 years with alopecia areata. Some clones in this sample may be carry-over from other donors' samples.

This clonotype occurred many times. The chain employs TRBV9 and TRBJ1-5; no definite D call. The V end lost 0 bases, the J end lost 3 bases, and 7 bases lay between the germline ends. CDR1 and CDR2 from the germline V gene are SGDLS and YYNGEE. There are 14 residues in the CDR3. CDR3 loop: CASSVVQVNQPQHF. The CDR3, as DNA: TGTGCCAGCAGCGTAGTTCAGGTCAATCAGCCCCAGCATTTT. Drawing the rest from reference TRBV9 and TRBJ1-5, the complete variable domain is DSGVTQTPKHLITATGQRVTLRCSPRSGDLSVYWYQQSLDQGLQFLIQYYNGEERAKGNILERFSAQQFPDLHSELNLSSLELGDSALYFCASSVVQVNQPQHFGDGTRLSIL.

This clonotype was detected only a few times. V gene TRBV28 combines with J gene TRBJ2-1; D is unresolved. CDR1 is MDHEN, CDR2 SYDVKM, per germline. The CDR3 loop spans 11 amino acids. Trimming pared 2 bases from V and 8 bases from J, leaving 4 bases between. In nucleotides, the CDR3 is TGTGCCAGCAGTTTACTTGATGAGCAGTTCTTC. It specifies CASSLLDEQFF.

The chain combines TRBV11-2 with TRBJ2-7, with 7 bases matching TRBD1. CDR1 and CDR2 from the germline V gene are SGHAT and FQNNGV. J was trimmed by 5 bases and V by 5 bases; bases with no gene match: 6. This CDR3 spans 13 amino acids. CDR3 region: CASSVYRGHEQYF. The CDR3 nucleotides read TGTGCCAGCAGCGTCTACAGGGGTCACGAGCAGTACTTC.

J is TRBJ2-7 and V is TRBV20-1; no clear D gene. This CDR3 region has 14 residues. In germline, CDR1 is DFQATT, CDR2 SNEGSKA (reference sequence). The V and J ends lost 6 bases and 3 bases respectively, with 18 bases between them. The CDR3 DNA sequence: TGCAGTGCCCCGGACCGGGTAAAGGACTACGAGCAGTACTTC. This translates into CSAPDRVKDYEQYF.

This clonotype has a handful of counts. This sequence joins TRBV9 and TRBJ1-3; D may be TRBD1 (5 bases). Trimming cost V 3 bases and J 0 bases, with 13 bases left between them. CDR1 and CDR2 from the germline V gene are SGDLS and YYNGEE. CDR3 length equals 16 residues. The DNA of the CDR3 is TGTGCCAGCAGCGAACGACAGTCTAACTCTGGAAACACCATATATTTT. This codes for CASSERQSNSGNTIYF. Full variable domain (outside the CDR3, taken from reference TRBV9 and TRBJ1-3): DSGVTQTPKHLITATGQRVTLRCSPRSGDLSVYWYQQSLDQGLQFLIQYYNGEERAKGNILERFSAQQFPDLHSELNLSSLELGDSALYFCASSERQSNSGNTIYFGEGSWLTVV.

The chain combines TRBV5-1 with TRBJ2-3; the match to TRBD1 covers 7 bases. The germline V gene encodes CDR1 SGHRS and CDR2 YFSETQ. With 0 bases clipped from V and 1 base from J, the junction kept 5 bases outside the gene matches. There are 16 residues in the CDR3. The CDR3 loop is CASSLGGGAGTDTQYF. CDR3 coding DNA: TGCGCCAGCAGCTTGGGAGGGGGCGCAGGCACAGATACGCAGTATTTT.

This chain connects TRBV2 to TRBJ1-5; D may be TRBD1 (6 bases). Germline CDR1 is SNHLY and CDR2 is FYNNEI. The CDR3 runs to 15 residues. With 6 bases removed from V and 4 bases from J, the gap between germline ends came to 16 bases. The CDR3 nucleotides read TGTGCCAGCAGGCCACAGGGATTAGGGAATCAGCCCCAGCATTTT. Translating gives CASRPQGLGNQPQHF.

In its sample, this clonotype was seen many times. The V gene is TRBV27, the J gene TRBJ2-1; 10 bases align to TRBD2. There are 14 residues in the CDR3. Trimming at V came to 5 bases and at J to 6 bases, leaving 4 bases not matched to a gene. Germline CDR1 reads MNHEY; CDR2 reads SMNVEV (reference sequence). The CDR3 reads CASSITSGTNEQFF. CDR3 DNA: TGTGCCAGCAGTATAACTAGCGGGACCAATGAGCAGTTCTTC.

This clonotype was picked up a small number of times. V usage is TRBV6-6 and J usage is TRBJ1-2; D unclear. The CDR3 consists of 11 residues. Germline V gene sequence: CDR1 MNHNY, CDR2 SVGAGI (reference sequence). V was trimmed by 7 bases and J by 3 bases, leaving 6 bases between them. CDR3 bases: TGTGCCAGCACCAGAGACTATGGCTACACCTTC. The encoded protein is CASTRDYGYTF.

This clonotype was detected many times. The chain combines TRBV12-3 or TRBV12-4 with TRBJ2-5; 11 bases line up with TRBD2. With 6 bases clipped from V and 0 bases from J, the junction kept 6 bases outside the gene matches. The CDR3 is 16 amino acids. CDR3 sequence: CASSPRLAGYQETQYF. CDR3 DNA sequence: TGTGCCAGCAGCCCAAGACTAGCGGGATACCAAGAGACCCAGTACTTC.

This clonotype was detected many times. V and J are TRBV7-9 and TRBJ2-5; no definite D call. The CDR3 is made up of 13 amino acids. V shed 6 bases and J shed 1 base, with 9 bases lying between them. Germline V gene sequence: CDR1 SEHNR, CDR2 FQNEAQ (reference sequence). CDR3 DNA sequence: TGTGCCAGCAGTGCCGGGCTCCAAGAGACCCAGTACTTC. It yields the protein CASSAGLQETQYF.

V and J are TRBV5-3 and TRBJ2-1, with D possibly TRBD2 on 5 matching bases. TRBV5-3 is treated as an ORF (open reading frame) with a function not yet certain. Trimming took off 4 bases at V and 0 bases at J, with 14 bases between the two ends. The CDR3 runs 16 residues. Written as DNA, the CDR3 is TGTGCCAGAAGCCCCGGGCCGGGATACTCCTACAATGAGCAGTTCTTC. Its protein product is CARSPGPGYSYNEQFF.

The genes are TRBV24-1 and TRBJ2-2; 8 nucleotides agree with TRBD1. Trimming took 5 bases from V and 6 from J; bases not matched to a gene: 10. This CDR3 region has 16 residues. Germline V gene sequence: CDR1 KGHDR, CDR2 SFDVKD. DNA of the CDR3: TGTGCCACCAGTGCCTGGGGCAGGGGGCAATCCGGGGAGCTGTTTTTT. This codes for CATSAWGRGQSGELFF.

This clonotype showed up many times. CDR3 in amino acids: CASSLWKVAGNTEAFF. The CDR3, as DNA: TGTGCCAGCAGTTTATGGAAAGTGGCAGGGAACACTGAAGCTTTCTTT. The rearrangement links TRBV28 to TRBJ1-1; no reliable D call. V gave up 0 bases and J gave up 1 base, with 12 bases separating them. Germline V gene lookup returns CDR1 MDHEN and CDR2 SYDVKM. The CDR3 has 16 residues. Using reference TRBV28 and TRBJ1-1 for the parts outside the CDR3, the full variable domain is DVKVTQSSRYLVKRTGEKVFLECVQDMDHENMFWYRQDPGLGLRLIYFSYDVKMKEKGDIPEGYSVSREKKERFSLILESASTNQTSMYLCASSLWKVAGNTEAFFGQGTRLTVV.

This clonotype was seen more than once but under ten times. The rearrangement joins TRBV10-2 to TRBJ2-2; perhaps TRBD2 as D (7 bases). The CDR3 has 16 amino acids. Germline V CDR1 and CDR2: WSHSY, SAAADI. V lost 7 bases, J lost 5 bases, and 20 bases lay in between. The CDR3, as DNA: TGCGCCAGCACCAGCTCCCAGGGGACTATGACCGGGGAGCTGTTTTTT. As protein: CASTSSQGTMTGELFF.

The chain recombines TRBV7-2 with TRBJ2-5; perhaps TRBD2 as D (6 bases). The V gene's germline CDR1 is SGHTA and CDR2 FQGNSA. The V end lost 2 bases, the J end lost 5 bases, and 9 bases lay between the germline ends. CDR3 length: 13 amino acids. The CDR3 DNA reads TGTGCCAGCAGCTTAACTAGCTTGGAGACCCAGTACTTC. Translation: CASSLTSLETQYF. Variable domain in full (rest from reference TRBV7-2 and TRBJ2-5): GAGVSQSPSNKVTEKGKDVELRCDPISGHTALYWYRQSLGQGLEFLIYFQGNSAPDKSGLPSDRFSAERTGGSVSTLTIQRTQQEDSAVYLCASSLTSLETQYFGPGTRLLVL.

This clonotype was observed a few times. The DNA for the CDR3 is TGTGCCAGCAGTGAAGGTGGGGTGACGGAGTACACCTTC. Encoded protein: CASSEGGVTEYTF. The V call is TRBV6-1, the J call TRBJ1-2; D is ambiguous. Germline CDR1 reads MNHNS; CDR2 reads SASEGT. The CDR3 consists of 13 residues. Trimming removed 1 base from V and 11 bases from J, with 14 bases in between.

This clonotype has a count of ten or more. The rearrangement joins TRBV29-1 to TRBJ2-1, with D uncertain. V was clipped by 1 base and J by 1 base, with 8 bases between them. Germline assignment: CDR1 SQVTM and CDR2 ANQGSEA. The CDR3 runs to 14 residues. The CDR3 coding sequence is TGCAGCGTTGAAGCAGAGAGGTCCTACAATGAGCAGTTCTTC. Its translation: CSVEAERSYNEQFF.

Here the CDR3 reads CASSYSGDSYEQYF. Here the CDR3 DNA reads TGTGCCAGCAGTTACAGCGGGGACTCCTACGAGCAGTACTTC. V usage is TRBV6-2 or TRBV6-3 and J usage is TRBJ2-7; 7 bases match TRBD2. The CDR3 runs to 14 residues. V lost 2 bases, J lost 0 bases, and 1 base stayed unmatched. Germline CDR1 MNHEY, CDR2 SVGEGT.

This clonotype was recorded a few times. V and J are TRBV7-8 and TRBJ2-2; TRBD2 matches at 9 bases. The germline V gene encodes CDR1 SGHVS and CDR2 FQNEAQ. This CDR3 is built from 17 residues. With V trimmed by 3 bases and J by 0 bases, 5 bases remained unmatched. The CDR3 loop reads CASSFTSGHSNTGELFF. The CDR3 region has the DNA TGTGCCAGCAGCTTTACTAGCGGGCACTCGAACACCGGGGAGCTGTTTTTT. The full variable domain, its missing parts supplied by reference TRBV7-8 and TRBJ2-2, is GAGVSQSPRYKVAKRGQDVALRCDPISGHVSLFWYQQALGQGPEFLTYFQNEAQLDKSGLPSDRFFAERPEGSVSTLKIQRTQQEDSAVYLCASSFTSGHSNTGELFFGEGSRLTVL.

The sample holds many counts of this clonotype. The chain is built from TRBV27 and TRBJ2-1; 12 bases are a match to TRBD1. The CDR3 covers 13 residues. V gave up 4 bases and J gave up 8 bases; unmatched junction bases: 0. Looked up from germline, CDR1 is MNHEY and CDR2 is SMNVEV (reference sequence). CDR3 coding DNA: TGTGCCAGCAGTTGGGACAGGGGGCATGAGCAGTTCTTC. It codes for CASSWDRGHEQFF.

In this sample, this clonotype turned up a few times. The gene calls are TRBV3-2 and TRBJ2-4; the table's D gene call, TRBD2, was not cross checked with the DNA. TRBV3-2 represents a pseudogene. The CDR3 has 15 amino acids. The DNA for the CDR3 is TGTGCCAGCAGCCTTTGGACTAGCGGCAAAAACATTCAGTACTTC. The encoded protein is CASSLWTSGKNIQYF.

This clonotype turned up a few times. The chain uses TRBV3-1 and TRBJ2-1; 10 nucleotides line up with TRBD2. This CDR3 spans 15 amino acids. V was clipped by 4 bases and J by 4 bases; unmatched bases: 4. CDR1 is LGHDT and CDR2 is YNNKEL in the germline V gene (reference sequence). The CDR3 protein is CASSLGTSVYNEQFF. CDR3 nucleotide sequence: TGTGCCAGCAGCCTGGGGACTAGCGTGTACAATGAGCAGTTCTTC.

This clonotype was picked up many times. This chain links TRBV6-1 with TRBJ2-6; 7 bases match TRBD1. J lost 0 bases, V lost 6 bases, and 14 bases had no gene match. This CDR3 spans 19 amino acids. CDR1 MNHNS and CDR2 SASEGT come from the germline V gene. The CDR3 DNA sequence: TGTGCCAGCAGCCCGACAGGGAGCCTCTCCACCTCTGGGGCCAACGTCCTGACTTTC. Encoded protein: CASSPTGSLSTSGANVLTF.

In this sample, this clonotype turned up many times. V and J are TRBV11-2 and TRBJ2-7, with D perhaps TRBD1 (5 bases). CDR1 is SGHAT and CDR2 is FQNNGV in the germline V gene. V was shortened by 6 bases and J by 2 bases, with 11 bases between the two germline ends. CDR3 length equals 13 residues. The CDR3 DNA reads TGTGCCAGCAGATGGGCAGGGACCTACGAGCAGTACTTC. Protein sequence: CASRWAGTYEQYF.

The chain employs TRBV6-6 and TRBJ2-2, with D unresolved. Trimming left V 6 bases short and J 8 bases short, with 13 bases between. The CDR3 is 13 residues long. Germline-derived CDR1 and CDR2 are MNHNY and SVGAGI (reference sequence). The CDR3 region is CASSPVLAGELFF. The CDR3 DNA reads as TGTGCCAGCAGCCCCGTTTTAGCTGGGGAGCTGTTTTTT.